One and the same sample provided the 7 T cell receptor beta chains below, sequenced in a study of OX40 agonist ivuxolimab in advanced cancers. TCRdb keeps only in-frame clones here, not all; method: immunoSEQ multiplex PCR. The sample lists some 54,000 clones, approximately 80% occurring once. The starting material was CD4+ or CD8+ T cells sorted from blood, obtained in a trial of the OX40 agonist ivuxolimab. The receptors stem from an adult with an advanced solid tumor such as melanoma, head and neck, liver or kidney cancer.

The rearrangement joins TRBV7-2 to TRBJ2-2; D is possibly TRBD2 (5 bases). Per germline, CDR1 SGHTA and CDR2 FQGNSA. The CDR3 sequence is 16 residues long. V lost 2 bases to trimming and J lost 2 bases, with 12 bases between them. Written as DNA, the CDR3 is TGTGCCAGCAGCTTATTGGGCGGGCCTAACACCGGGGAGCTGTTTTTT. Protein: CASSLLGGPNTGELFF. Using reference TRBV7-2 and TRBJ2-2 for the parts outside the CDR3, the full variable domain is GAGVSQSPSNKVTEKGKDVELRCDPISGHTALYWYRQSLGQGLEFLIYFQGNSAPDKSGLPSDRFSAERTGGSVSTLTIQRTQQEDSAVYLCASSLLGGPNTGELFFGEGSRLTVL.

The chain links TRBV19 to TRBJ1-2; D might be TRBD1 (5 bases). V was trimmed by 5 bases and J by 5 bases, leaving 15 bases between them. The CDR3 totals 14 residues. CDR1 and CDR2 (germline): LNHDA, SQIVND (reference sequence). The CDR3 DNA is TGTGCCAGTAGTGTTACAGGAGGGGTTTATGGCTACACCTTC. Its protein is CASSVTGGVYGYTF.

The CDR3 DNA is TGTGCCAGCTCACCACAGGCAGGGAGCTCCTACGAGCAGTACTTC. Translation gives CASSPQAGSSYEQYF. V usage is TRBV18 and J usage is TRBJ2-7; D possibly matches TRBD1 or TRBD2 (5 bases each). Trimming stripped 1 base from V and 0 bases from J, with 10 bases between. Germline V gene lookup returns CDR1 KGHSH and CDR2 LQKENI. This CDR3 is 15 amino acids long.

This sequence joins TRBV13 and TRBJ1-2; TRBD1 aligns across 9 bases. The V gene end was trimmed by 5 bases and the J gene end by 4 bases; junction bases not matched to a gene: 5. Germline CDR1 is PRHDT and CDR2 is FYEKMQ (reference sequence). The CDR3 loop spans 14 amino acids. Here the CDR3 reads CASSRMTGGYGYTF. The CDR3 DNA is TGTGCCAGCAGCCGGATGACAGGGGGCTATGGCTACACCTTC.

This clone was observed a handful of times. This chain joins TRBV27 and TRBJ1-2, with 12 positions matching TRBD1. The J segment lost 4 bases and the V segment lost 0 bases, leaving 3 bases of the junction unmatched. CDR1 and CDR2 (germline): MNHEY, SMNVEV (reference sequence). This CDR3 has 16 amino acids. The CDR3 DNA is TGTGCCAGCAGTTTATCGAAGGGACAGGGGGCCTATGGCTACACCTTC. Translated: CASSLSKGQGAYGYTF.

V and J are TRBV9 and TRBJ1-2, with a tentative D call TRBD1 (6 bases). The germline CDR1 and CDR2 sequences are SGDLS and YYNGEE. This CDR3 has 14 residues. V was clipped by 2 bases and J by 2 bases, with 10 bases between them. This chain's CDR3 is CASSVQGFNYGYTF. The DNA for the CDR3 is TGTGCCAGCAGCGTGCAGGGGTTCAACTATGGCTACACCTTC.

This clone has only one observation. The V call is TRBV18, the J call TRBJ2-1; 10 nucleotides align to TRBD2. Germline CDR1 and CDR2: KGHSH and LQKENI. With V trimmed by 5 bases and J by 6 bases, 7 bases remained unmatched. There are 15 residues in the CDR3. The CDR3 loop reads CASSTLAGVVNEQFF. The CDR3 DNA reads TGTGCCAGCTCAACCCTAGCGGGAGTTGTCAATGAGCAGTTCTTC.